A single sample is the source of the 21 T cell receptor beta chains below, sequenced in a study of shared clonotypes between healthy human individuals. The naive CD8 subset, CD45RO-negative cells positively selected for CCR7, excluded terminally differentiated effector memory CD45RA+ cells. Only in-frame clones appear in the TCRdb table, and some are missing; sequencing was by immunoSEQ multiplex PCR. Found here are 800,000 or so clones, about 96% of them singletons; the top ten hold under 0.25%. Sequencing used naive CD8+ T cells sorted from blood. The receptors were sampled from a man aged 25-40 years in good health.

V usage is TRBV25-1 and J usage is TRBJ1-2, with D perhaps matching TRBD1 (5 bases). The CDR3 covers 13 residues. Germline CDR1 is MGHDK and CDR2 is SYGVNS. V lost 7 bases, J lost 3 bases, and 12 bases lay in between. The CDR3 loop reads CASMAGTYYGYTF. The CDR3 DNA is TGTGCCAGCATGGCAGGGACGTACTATGGCTACACCTTC.

The rearrangement links TRBV6-1 to TRBJ1-1; no clear D gene. Between the trimmed V and J ends, which lost 4 bases and 3 bases, there was a span of 6 bases. The CDR3 is 12 amino acids. Germline loops: CDR1 MNHNS, CDR2 SASEGT. Here the CDR3 DNA reads TGTGCCAGCAGTGGACTGCACACTGAAGCTTTCTTT. Protein product: CASSGLHTEAFF.

This clone was detected once. The gene calls are TRBV15 and TRBJ2-1; D is possibly TRBD1 (6 bases). The germline V and J ends were trimmed by 5 bases and 8 bases, with 13 bases remaining between them. CDR3 length equals 13 residues. The germline V gene encodes CDR1 LNHNV and CDR2 YYDKDF (reference sequence). For the CDR3, the DNA is TGTGCCACCAGCCTTGGGGGCCGCTATGAGCAGTTCTTC. It specifies CATSLGGRYEQFF.

This chain joins TRBV18 and TRBJ2-7; 7 positions agree with TRBD1. The CDR3 covers 14 residues. J lost 0 bases, V lost 4 bases, and 3 bases had no gene match. Germline V gives CDR1 KGHSH, CDR2 LQKENI. CDR3 in DNA: TGTGCCAGCTCACGGGACAGTTCCTCCTACGAGCAGTACTTC. Translated, it gives CASSRDSSSYEQYF.

The chain joins TRBV12-5 to TRBJ2-7; 7 bases are a match to TRBD1. The V and J ends lost 6 bases and 6 bases, in that order; junction bases with no gene match: 2. The CDR3 spans 11 residues. CDR1 is LGHNT, CDR2 FRNRAP, per germline. The CDR3 DNA reads TGTGCTAGTGGGAAGGGGGCCGAGCAGTACTTC. Its protein is CASGKGAEQYF.

The gene calls are TRBV7-3 and TRBJ2-3; 10 bases are shared with TRBD2. From germline, CDR1 is SGHTA and CDR2 FQGTGA. CDR3 length: 15 residues. V dropped 5 bases and J dropped 1; count of bases not matched to a gene: 3. CDR3 sequence: CASSPGTSGTDTQYF. The CDR3 nucleotides are TGTGCCAGCAGCCCAGGGACTAGCGGCACAGATACGCAGTATTTT.

This clone has just one count. This sequence joins TRBV7-6 and TRBJ1-2; tentative D call: TRBD1 (6 bases). CDR3 length: 14 amino acids. CDR1 SGHVS and CDR2 FNYEAQ come from the germline V gene. V lost 5 bases and J 0 bases, leaving 10 bases between the germline ends. CDR3 DNA: TGTGCCAGCAGCCCCAGACAGGCTAACTATGGCTACACCTTC. This translates into CASSPRQANYGYTF.

The V gene is TRBV25-1, the J gene TRBJ2-7, with 9 bases lining up with TRBD1. Germline values: CDR1 MGHDK, CDR2 SYGVNS. This CDR3 has 15 amino acids. The V and J ends lost 5 bases and 6 bases, in that order; junction bases with no gene match: 11. The DNA of the CDR3 is TGTGCCAGCAGTCCCCCCGGGACAGGGCACGGCGAGCAGTACTTC. Translation: CASSPPGTGHGEQYF.

V is TRBV9 and J is TRBJ2-1; the D gene is possibly TRBD2 (5 bases). Germline values: CDR1 SGDLS, CDR2 YYNGEE. The CDR3 contains 12 residues. V shed 7 bases and J shed 13 bases, with 18 bases lying between them. The CDR3 DNA is TGTGCCAGCCAGACTACGGGTTTTCCCCAGTTCTTC. Its protein product is CASQTTGFPQFF.

V usage is TRBV12-5 and J usage is TRBJ2-1; D may correspond to TRBD1 or TRBD2 (5 bases each). V lost 6 bases and J lost 1, with 10 bases in between. This CDR3 has 14 amino acids. The germline V gene has CDR1 LGHNT and CDR2 FRNRAP. The CDR3 here is CASGHEGSYNEQFF. The CDR3 DNA reads as TGTGCTAGTGGGCACGAGGGGTCCTACAATGAGCAGTTCTTC.

V gene TRBV7-6 combines with J gene TRBJ1-1, with TRBD1 identical over 8 bases. The CDR3 extends over 16 amino acids. J lost 1 base, V lost 2 bases, and 6 bases had no gene match. Germline-derived CDR1 and CDR2 are SGHVS and FNYEAQ. The CDR3 region is CASSLTGGLRNTEAFF. In nucleotides, the CDR3 is TGTGCCAGCAGCTTAACAGGGGGATTAAGGAACACTGAAGCTTTCTTT.

V gene TRBV7-9 combines with J gene TRBJ2-7; D is ambiguous. The ends were cut back, 0 bases at V and 1 base at J, with 13 bases in the middle. Germline V gene data show CDR1 as SEHNR and CDR2 as FQNEAQ (reference sequence). This CDR3 contains 16 residues. The CDR3 spells CASSLAQEFLSYEQYF. The CDR3 nucleotides are TGTGCCAGCAGCTTAGCGCAAGAGTTCCTTTCCTACGAGCAGTACTTC.

V gene TRBV5-1 combines with J gene TRBJ2-1, with D possibly being TRBD2 (5 bases). The V and J ends lost 4 bases and 8 bases respectively, with 13 bases between them. Germline CDR1 SGHRS, CDR2 YFSETQ. This CDR3 is built from 13 residues. The CDR3 bases are TGCGCCAGCAGCCTAGAGGGAGTGGATGAGCAGTTCTTC. As protein: CASSLEGVDEQFF. Full variable domain (missing parts from reference TRBV5-1 and TRBJ2-1): KAGVTQTPRYLIKTRGQQVTLSCSPISGHRSVSWYQQTPGQGLQFLFEYFSETQRNKGNFPGRFSGRQFSNSRSEMNVSTLELGDSALYLCASSLEGVDEQFFGPGTRLTVL.

The chain is built from TRBV9 and TRBJ2-7; 7 nucleotides agree with TRBD2. This CDR3 region has 14 residues. The germline gives CDR1 SGDLS, CDR2 YYNGEE. V lost 0 bases to trimming and J lost 5 bases; unmatched junction nucleotides: 5. The CDR3 coding sequence is TGTGCCAGCAGCGTAGGTGCGGGAGCTGACGAGCAGTACTTC. Amino acids: CASSVGAGADEQYF.

The chain recombines TRBV7-9 with TRBJ2-7, with 10 positions matching TRBD2. This CDR3 comprises 16 residues. With 6 bases clipped from V and 4 bases from J, the junction kept 12 bases outside the gene matches. The V gene's germline CDR1 is SEHNR and CDR2 FQNEAQ (reference sequence). CDR3 coding DNA: TGTGCCAGCAGTTCCTCCGTTGGTAGCGGGAGGTACGAGCAGTACTTC. It codes for CASSSSVGSGRYEQYF.

The chain carries TRBV15 and TRBJ2-1; 11 bases map to TRBD2. The CDR3 is 15 amino acids. Losses at the gene ends were 5 bases for V and 7 bases for J; bases not matched to a gene: 7. The germline CDR1 and CDR2 sequences are LNHNV and YYDKDF (reference sequence). CDR3 sequence (DNA): TGTGCCACCAGCGGGATAGCGGGAGGGCCTAATGAGCAGTTCTTC. Translated, it gives CATSGIAGGPNEQFF.

The V call is TRBV7-9, the J call TRBJ1-1; weak D call: TRBD1 (5 bases). The V end lost 6 bases, the J end lost 0 bases, and 11 bases lay between the germline ends. Germline lookup yields CDR1 SEHNR and CDR2 FQNEAQ (reference sequence). The CDR3 totals 14 residues. The CDR3 coding sequence is TGTGCCAGCAGTTCTAGAGGGGTGAACACTGAAGCTTTCTTT. Its protein is CASSSRGVNTEAFF.

The chain has TRBV4-1 and TRBJ1-4; TRBD1 matches 7 bases. Losses at the gene ends were 0 bases for V and 8 bases for J; bases not matched to a gene: 6. This CDR3 contains 15 residues. Germline CDR1 and CDR2: MGHRA and YSYEKL. The CDR3 DNA reads TGCGCCAGCAGCCAAGAGACAGGGCTGAGCGAAAAACTGTTTTTT. This gives the protein CASSQETGLSEKLFF.

The J gene is TRBJ2-1, the V gene TRBV6-5; weak D call: TRBD2 (7 bases). Trimming took off 7 bases at V and 6 bases at J, with 19 bases between the two ends. The germline V gene encodes CDR1 MNHEY and CDR2 SVGAGI. This CDR3 has 15 amino acids. The CDR3 loop is CASTRGGGALNEQFF. CDR3 nucleotides: TGTGCCAGCACCCGAGGGGGAGGGGCTCTCAATGAGCAGTTCTTC.

This chain joins TRBV14 and TRBJ1-1, with TRBD1 matching 10 bases. The CDR3 consists of 15 residues. The germline V gene has CDR1 SGHDN and CDR2 FVKESK. J was trimmed by 3 bases and V by 4 bases; bases with no gene match: 5. The chain's CDR3 is CASSLGQGIDTEAFF. In DNA form, the CDR3 reads TGTGCCAGCAGCCTGGGACAGGGGATTGACACTGAAGCTTTCTTT.

The V gene is TRBV28, the J gene TRBJ2-7; D possibly corresponds to TRBD1 (7 bases). Germline loops: CDR1 MDHEN, CDR2 SYDVKM. This CDR3 contains 14 residues. Trimming shortened V by 3 bases and J by 3 bases, and 12 bases separated the two germline ends. In nucleotides, the CDR3 is TGTGCCAGCAGTTTGAGACAGGGAGGCTACGAGCAGTACTTC. Protein product: CASSLRQGGYEQYF.